The 9 T cell receptor beta chains below were found in one sample sequenced in a study of T cell responses to AZD1222 COVID-19 vaccine. Profiling relied on immunoSEQ multiplex PCR, and the TCRdb table lists in-frame clones only, not all of them. The table includes roughly 120,000 clones, around 90% detected once. Material: peripheral blood, obtained on day 0 of AZD1222 vaccination. Receptors originate from an adult in good health.

In this sample, this clone turned up a few times. The V call is TRBV6-4, the J call TRBJ2-1; TRBD2 matches at 11 bases. Looked up from germline, CDR1 is MRHNA and CDR2 is SNTAGT. J gave up 6 bases and V 4 bases, and 5 bases lay outside the gene matches. The CDR3 loop spans 15 amino acids. The CDR3 region has the DNA TGTGCCAGCAGTGCACTAGCGGGAGTATCCAATGAGCAGTTCTTC. Translating gives CASSALAGVSNEQFF.

A word on this clone: A junction boundary mismatches the germline segment, possibly from a read error. This sequence joins TRBV5-1 and TRBJ1-2; D perhaps matches TRBD1 (5 bases). Per the germline V gene, CDR1 is SGHRS and CDR2 is YFSETQ. The CDR3 is made up of 16 amino acids. The CDR3 nucleotides read TGCGTCAGCAGCTTGGTAGAGGCAGGGCGATTGAATGGCTACACCTTC. This gives the protein CVSSLVEAGRLNGYTF.

The chain uses TRBV2 and TRBJ1-1, with D maybe TRBD1 (6 bases). The V gene's germline CDR1 is SNHLY and CDR2 FYNNEI. The CDR3 contains 14 residues. Trimming removed 5 bases at V and 4 bases at J, with 14 bases between. The chain's CDR3 is CASSQGGSGTEAFF. As DNA, the CDR3 is TGTGCCAGCAGTCAAGGGGGGAGTGGCACTGAAGCTTTCTTT.

V is TRBV19 and J is TRBJ2-4; D may be TRBD1 (6 bases). The germline V gene has CDR1 LNHDA and CDR2 SQIVND (reference sequence). This CDR3 has 13 amino acids. The V end was cut by 5 bases, the J end by 4 bases, with 9 bases between. The CDR3 spells CASSSDRKNIQYF. The CDR3 nucleotides read TGTGCCAGTAGTTCGGACAGAAAAAACATTCAGTACTTC. The full variable domain, in which reference TRBV19 and TRBJ2-4 provide the parts outside the CDR3, is DGGITQSPKYLFRKEGQNVTLSCEQNLNHDAMYWYRQDPGQGLRLIYYSQIVNDFQKGDIAEGYSVSREKKESFPLTVTSAQKNPTAFYLCASSSDRKNIQYFGAGTRLSVL.

This chain connects TRBV18 to TRBJ2-3; 9 nucleotides line up with TRBD1. CDR1 and CDR2 (germline): KGHSH, LQKENI. The V segment lost 3 bases and the J segment 3 bases; nucleotides outside the gene matches: 10. CDR3 length: 17 amino acids. The CDR3, as DNA: TGTGCCAGCTCACCTACCAATACAGGGGGCTGGACAGATACGCAGTATTTT. Translation: CASSPTNTGGWTDTQYF.

This chain uses TRBV19 with TRBJ2-7; 11 bases align to TRBD1. CDR3 size: 15 residues. Trimming at V came to 9 bases and at J to 2 bases, leaving 9 bases not matched to a gene. Germline V lookup: CDR1 LNHDA, CDR2 SQIVND (reference sequence). The CDR3 region has the DNA TGTGCCAGCCAGTCAGGGACAGGGGGTCCCTACGAGCAGTACTTC. Translating it yields CASQSGTGGPYEQYF.

The chain has TRBV7-9 and TRBJ2-1; 9 bases match TRBD1. The V segment lost 5 bases and the J segment 3 bases; nucleotides outside the gene matches: 14. Germline V gene data show CDR1 as SEHNR and CDR2 as FQNEAQ (reference sequence). The CDR3 totals 18 residues. The CDR3 loop is CASSRGRQGVPDYNEQFF. In nucleotides, the CDR3 is TGTGCCAGCAGCCGCGGGAGACAGGGGGTCCCTGACTACAATGAGCAGTTCTTC.

This clone was seen just once. V usage is TRBV19 and J usage is TRBJ2-3; D call uncertain. Germline CDR1 is LNHDA and CDR2 is SQIVND (reference sequence). This CDR3 spans 20 amino acids. The ends were cut back, 5 bases at V and 0 bases at J, with 27 bases in the middle. DNA for the CDR3: TGTGCCAGTAGTGGGTCCTCCGGGCCAGTTGGGCATCCTAGCACAGATACGCAGTATTTT. Its protein product is CASSGSSGPVGHPSTDTQYF.

V is TRBV10-3 and J is TRBJ1-5; the D gene is possibly TRBD1 (6 bases). CDR1 is ENHRY, CDR2 SYGVKD, per germline. The V and J ends lost 6 bases and 2 bases respectively, with 17 bases between them. The CDR3 is 16 amino acids. Here the CDR3 DNA reads TGTGCCATCAGCTCCCAGGGGTTTATTGGCAATCAGCCCCAGCATTTT. The encoded protein is CAISSQGFIGNQPQHF.